The entry below describes one TCR beta chain. Other DNA sequences of this sample code for an identical CDR3. These data come from a study of shared clonotypes between healthy human individuals. The naive CD8 fraction comprised CD45RO-negative cells positively selected for CCR7 and excluded terminally differentiated effector memory CD45RA+ cells. Trimming removed 0 bases from V and 3 bases from J, with 8 bases in between. Germline CDR1 and CDR2: GTSNPN and SVGIG (reference sequence). The CDR3 covers 13 residues. Method: immunoSEQ multiplex PCR; TCRdb's copy keeps in-frame clones and lacks some. The profile shows millions of clones, about 95% of them singletons.

The sample was naive CD8+ T cells sorted from blood. This clonotype was sampled from a man younger than 30 in good health. This chain joins TRBV30 and TRBJ1-1; D is undetermined. The CDR3 reads CAWSVISYTEAFF. CDR3 nucleotide sequence: TGTGCCTGGAGTGTAATCAGCTACACTGAAGCTTTCTTT.